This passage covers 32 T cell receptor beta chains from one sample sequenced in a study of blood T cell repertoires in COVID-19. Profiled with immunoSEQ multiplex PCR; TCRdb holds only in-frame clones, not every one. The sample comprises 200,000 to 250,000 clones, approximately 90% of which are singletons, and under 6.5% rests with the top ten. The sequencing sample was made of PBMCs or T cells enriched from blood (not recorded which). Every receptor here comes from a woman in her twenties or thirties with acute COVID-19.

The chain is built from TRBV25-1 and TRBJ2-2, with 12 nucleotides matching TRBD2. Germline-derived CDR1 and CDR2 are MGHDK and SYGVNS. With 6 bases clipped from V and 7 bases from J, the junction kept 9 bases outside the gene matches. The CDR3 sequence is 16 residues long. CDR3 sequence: CASSQGTSGWYGELFF. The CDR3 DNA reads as TGTGCCAGCAGCCAAGGGACTAGCGGGTGGTACGGGGAGCTGTTTTTT.

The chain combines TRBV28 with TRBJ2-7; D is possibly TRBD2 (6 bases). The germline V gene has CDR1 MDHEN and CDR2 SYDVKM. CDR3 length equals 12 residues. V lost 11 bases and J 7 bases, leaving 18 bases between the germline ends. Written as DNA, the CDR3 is TGTGCCTGCGGGACTGGGATTCGGGAGCAGTACTTC. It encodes CACGTGIREQYF.

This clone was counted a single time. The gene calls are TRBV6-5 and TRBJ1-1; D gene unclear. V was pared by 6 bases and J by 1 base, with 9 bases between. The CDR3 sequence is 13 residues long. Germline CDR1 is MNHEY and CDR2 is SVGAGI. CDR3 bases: TGTGCCAGCAGAGAGCATCAGAACACTGAAGCTTTCTTT. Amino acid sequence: CASREHQNTEAFF.

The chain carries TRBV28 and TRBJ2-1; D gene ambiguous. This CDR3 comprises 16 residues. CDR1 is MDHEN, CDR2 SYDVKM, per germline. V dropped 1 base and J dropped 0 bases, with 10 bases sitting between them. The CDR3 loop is CASSLFTTNSYNEQFF. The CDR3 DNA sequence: TGTGCCAGCAGTTTATTCACAACGAACTCCTACAATGAGCAGTTCTTC.

CDR3 bases: TGTGCCATCAGTGATCCAAATCTAGGGGACTCCTACAATGAGCAGTTCTTC. Encoded protein: CAISDPNLGDSYNEQFF. The chain joins TRBV10-3 to TRBJ2-1; the D gene is possibly TRBD1 (5 bases). Looked up from germline, CDR1 is ENHRY and CDR2 is SYGVKD. Trimming took off 3 bases at V and 0 bases at J, with 15 bases between the two ends. There are 17 residues in the CDR3.

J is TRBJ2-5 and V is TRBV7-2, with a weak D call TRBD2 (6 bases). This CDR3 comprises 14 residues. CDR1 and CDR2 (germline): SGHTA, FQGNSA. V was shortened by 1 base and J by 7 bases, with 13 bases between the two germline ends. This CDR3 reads CASSLEGEDTTQYF. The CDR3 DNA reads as TGTGCCAGCAGCTTAGAAGGGGAGGATACGACCCAGTACTTC.

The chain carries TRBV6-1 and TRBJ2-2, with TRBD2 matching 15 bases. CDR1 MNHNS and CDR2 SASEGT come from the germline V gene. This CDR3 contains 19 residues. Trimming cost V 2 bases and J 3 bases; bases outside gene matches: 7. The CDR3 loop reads CASSEPGLAGGPDTGELFF. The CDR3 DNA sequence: TGTGCCAGCAGTGAACCAGGACTAGCGGGGGGGCCGGACACCGGGGAGCTGTTTTTT.

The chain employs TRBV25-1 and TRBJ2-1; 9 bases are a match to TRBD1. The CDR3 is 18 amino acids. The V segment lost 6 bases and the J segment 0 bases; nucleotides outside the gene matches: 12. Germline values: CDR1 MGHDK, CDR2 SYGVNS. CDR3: CASSGLGTGHYSYNEQFF. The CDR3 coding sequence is TGTGCCAGCAGCGGGCTCGGGACAGGGCACTACTCCTACAATGAGCAGTTCTTC. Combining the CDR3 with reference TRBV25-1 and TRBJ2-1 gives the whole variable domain EADIYQTPRYLVIGTGKKITLECSQTMGHDKMYWYQQDPGMELHLIHYSYGVNSTEKGDLSSESTVSRIRTEHFPLTLESARPSHTSQYLCASSGLGTGHYSYNEQFFGPGTRLTVL.

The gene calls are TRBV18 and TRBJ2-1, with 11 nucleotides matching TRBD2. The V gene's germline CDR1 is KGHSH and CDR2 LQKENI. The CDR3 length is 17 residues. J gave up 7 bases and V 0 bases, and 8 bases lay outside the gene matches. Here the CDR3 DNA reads TGTGCCAGCTCACCACCGAGGGGACTAGCGGAGGGGAATGAGCAGTTCTTC. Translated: CASSPPRGLAEGNEQFF.

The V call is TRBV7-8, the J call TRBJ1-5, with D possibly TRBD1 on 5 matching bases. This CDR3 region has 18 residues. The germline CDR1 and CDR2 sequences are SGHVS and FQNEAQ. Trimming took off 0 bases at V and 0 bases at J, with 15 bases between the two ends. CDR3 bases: TGTGCCAGCAGCTTAGCGGCGGGGCCAGCTTATAGCAATCAGCCCCAGCATTTT. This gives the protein CASSLAAGPAYSNQPQHF. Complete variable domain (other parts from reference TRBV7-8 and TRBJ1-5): GAGVSQSPRYKVAKRGQDVALRCDPISGHVSLFWYQQALGQGPEFLTYFQNEAQLDKSGLPSDRFFAERPEGSVSTLKIQRTQQEDSAVYLCASSLAAGPAYSNQPQHFGDGTRLSIL.

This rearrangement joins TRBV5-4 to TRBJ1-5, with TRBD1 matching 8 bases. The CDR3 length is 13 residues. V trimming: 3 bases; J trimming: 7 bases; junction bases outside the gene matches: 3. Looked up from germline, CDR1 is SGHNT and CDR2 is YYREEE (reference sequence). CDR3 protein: CASSSDRGQPQHF. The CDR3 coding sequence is TGTGCCAGCAGCTCAGACAGGGGCCAGCCCCAGCATTTT.

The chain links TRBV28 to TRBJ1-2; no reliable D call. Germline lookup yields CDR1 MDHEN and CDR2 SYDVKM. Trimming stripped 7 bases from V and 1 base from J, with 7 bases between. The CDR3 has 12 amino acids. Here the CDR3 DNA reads TGTGCCAGCATGAGGGATAACTATGGCTACACCTTC. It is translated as CASMRDNYGYTF.

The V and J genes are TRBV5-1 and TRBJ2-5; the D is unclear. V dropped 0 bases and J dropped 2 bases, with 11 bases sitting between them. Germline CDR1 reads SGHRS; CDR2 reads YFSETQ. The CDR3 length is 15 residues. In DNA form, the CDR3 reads TGCGCCAGCAGCTTGGTGGCAGGTGAACAAGAGACCCAGTACTTC. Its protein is CASSLVAGEQETQYF.

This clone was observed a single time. DNA of the CDR3: TGTGCCAGCAGTGAATTGGTCCGAGCTAATTCACCCCTCCACTTT. Encoded protein: CASSELVRANSPLHF. The chain has TRBV2 and TRBJ1-6; D is unclear. This CDR3 has 15 residues. Germline V gene sequence: CDR1 SNHLY, CDR2 FYNNEI. The germline V and J ends were trimmed by 2 bases and 6 bases, with 11 bases remaining between them.

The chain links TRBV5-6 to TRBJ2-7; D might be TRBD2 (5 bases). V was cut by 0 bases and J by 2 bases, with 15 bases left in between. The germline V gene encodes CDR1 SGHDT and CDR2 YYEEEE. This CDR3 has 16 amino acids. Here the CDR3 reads CASSLVAEAIAYEQYF. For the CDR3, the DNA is TGTGCCAGCAGCTTGGTGGCGGAGGCAATTGCCTACGAGCAGTACTTC.

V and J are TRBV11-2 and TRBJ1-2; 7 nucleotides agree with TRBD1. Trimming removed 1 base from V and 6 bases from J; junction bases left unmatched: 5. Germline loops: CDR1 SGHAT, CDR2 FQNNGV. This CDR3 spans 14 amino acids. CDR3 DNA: TGTGCCAGCAGCTTAGGACAGGGAAGCCATGGCTACACCTTC. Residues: CASSLGQGSHGYTF.

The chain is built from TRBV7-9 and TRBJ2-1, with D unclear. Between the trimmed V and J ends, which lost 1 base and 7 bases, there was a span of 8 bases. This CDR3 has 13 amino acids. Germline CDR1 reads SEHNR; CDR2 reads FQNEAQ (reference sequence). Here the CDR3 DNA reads TGTGCCAGCAGCTTAGATATTAGTAATGAGCAGTTCTTC. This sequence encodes CASSLDISNEQFF.

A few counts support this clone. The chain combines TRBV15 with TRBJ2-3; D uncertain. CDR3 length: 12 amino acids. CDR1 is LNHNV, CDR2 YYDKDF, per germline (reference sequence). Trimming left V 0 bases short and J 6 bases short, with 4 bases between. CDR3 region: CATSRDTDTQYF. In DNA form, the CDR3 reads TGTGCCACCAGCAGAGATACTGATACGCAGTATTTT. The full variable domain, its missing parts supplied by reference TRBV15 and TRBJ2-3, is DAMVIQNPRYQVTQFGKPVTLSCSQTLNHNVMYWYQQKSSQAPKLLFHYYDKDFNNEADTPDNFQSRRPNTSFCFLDIRSPGLGDTAMYLCATSRDTDTQYFGPGTRLTVL.

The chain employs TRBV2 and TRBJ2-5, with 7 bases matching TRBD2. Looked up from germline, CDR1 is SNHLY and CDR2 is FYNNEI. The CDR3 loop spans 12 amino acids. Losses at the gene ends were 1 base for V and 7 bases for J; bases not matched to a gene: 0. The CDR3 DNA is TGTGCCAGCAGTGAAGGGGGGGGGACCCAGTACTTC. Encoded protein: CASSEGGGTQYF. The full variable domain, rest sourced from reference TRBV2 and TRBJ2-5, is EPEVTQTPSHQVTQMGQEVILRCVPISNHLYFYWYRQILGQKVEFLVSFYNNEISEKSEIFDDQFSVERPDGSNFTLKIRSTKLEDSAMYFCASSEGGGTQYFGPGTRLLVL.

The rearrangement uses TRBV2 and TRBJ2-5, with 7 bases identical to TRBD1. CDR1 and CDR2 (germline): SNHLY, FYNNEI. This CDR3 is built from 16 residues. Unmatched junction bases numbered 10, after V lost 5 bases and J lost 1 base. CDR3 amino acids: CASSTDRVGVQETQYF. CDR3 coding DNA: TGTGCCAGCAGTACAGACAGGGTTGGAGTCCAAGAGACCCAGTACTTC. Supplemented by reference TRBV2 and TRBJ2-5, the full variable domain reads EPEVTQTPSHQVTQMGQEVILRCVPISNHLYFYWYRQILGQKVEFLVSFYNNEISEKSEIFDDQFSVERPDGSNFTLKIRSTKLEDSAMYFCASSTDRVGVQETQYFGPGTRLLVL.

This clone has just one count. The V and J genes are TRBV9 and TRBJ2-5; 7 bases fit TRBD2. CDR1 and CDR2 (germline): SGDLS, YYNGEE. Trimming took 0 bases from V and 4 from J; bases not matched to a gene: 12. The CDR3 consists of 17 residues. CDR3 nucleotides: TGTGCCAGCAGCGTAGGTGGAGGGAGGGCCGTTGGAGAGACCCAGTACTTC. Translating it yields CASSVGGGRAVGETQYF.

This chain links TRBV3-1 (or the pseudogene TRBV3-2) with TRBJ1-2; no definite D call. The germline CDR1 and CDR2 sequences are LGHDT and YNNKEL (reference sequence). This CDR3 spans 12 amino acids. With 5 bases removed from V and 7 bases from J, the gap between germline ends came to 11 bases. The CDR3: CASSSPPGGYTF. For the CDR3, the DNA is TGTGCCAGCAGCTCACCTCCAGGTGGCTACACCTTC.

For the CDR3, the DNA is TGCAGCGTTGGGCAGGCCCAAGAGACCCAGTACTTC. As protein: CSVGQAQETQYF. This chain uses TRBV29-1 with TRBJ2-5; D gene uncertain. V was clipped by 4 bases and J by 1 base, with 7 bases between them. CDR1 SQVTM and CDR2 ANQGSEA come from the germline V gene. This CDR3 region has 12 residues.

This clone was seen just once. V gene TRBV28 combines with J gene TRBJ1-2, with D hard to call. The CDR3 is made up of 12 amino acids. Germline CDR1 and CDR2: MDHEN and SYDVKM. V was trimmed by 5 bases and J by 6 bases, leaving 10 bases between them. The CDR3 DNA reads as TGTGCCAGCAGTAGCCAGGTTGATGGCTACACCTTC. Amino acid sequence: CASSSQVDGYTF.

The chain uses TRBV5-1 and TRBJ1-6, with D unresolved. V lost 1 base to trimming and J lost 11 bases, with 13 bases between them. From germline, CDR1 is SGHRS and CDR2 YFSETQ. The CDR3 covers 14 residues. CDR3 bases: TGCGCCAGCAGCTTGATGGACTCTCGGGCACCCCTCCACTTT. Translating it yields CASSLMDSRAPLHF. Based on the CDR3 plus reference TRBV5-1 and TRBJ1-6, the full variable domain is KAGVTQTPRYLIKTRGQQVTLSCSPISGHRSVSWYQQTPGQGLQFLFEYFSETQRNKGNFPGRFSGRQFSNSRSEMNVSTLELGDSALYLCASSLMDSRAPLHFGNGTRLTVT.

Written as DNA, the CDR3 is TGTGCCAGCAGCGGGGGACTAGCGGGAGGTATAACACCCGGGGAGCTGTTTTTT. Protein: CASSGGLAGGITPGELFF. V usage is TRBV5-4 and J usage is TRBJ2-2, with 15 positions matching TRBD2. CDR1 and CDR2 from the germline V gene are SGHNT and YYREEE (reference sequence). Trimming at V came to 4 bases and at J to 6 bases, leaving 10 bases not matched to a gene. The CDR3 covers 18 residues.

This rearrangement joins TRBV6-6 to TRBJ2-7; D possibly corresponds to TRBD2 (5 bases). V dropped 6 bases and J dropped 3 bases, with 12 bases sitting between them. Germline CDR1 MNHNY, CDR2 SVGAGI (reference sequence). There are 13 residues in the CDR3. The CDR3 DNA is TGTGCCAGCAGCCTCCCCCGGGGCTACGAGCAGTACTTC. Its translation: CASSLPRGYEQYF.

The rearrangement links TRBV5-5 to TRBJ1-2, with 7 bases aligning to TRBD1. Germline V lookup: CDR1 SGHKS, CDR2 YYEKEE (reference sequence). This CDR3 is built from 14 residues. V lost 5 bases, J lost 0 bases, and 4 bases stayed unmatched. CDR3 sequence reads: CASRSGQSNYGYTF. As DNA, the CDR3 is TGTGCCAGCAGGTCGGGACAGTCTAACTATGGCTACACCTTC.

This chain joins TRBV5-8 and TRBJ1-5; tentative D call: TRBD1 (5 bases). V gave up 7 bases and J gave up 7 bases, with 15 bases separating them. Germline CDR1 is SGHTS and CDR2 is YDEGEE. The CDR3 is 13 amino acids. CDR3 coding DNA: TGTGCCAGCGGTCAGGGATACGACCAGCCCCAGCATTTT. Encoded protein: CASGQGYDQPQHF.

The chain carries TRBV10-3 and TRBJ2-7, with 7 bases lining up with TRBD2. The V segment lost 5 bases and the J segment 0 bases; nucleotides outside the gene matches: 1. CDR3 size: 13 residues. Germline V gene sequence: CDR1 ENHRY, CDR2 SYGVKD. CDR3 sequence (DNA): TGTGCCATCAGTAGCGGGGACTCCTACGAGCAGTACTTC. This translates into CAISSGDSYEQYF.

The DNA of the CDR3 is TGTGCCAGCAGCCAAGGTCAGAAAAACGAGCAGTACTTC. Residues: CASSQGQKNEQYF. The chain carries TRBV3-1 (or the pseudogene TRBV3-2) and TRBJ2-7, with D hard to call. The CDR3 spans 13 residues. Looked up from germline, CDR1 is LGHDT and CDR2 is YNNKEL (reference sequence). The ends were cut back, 1 base at V and 5 bases at J, with 9 bases in the middle.

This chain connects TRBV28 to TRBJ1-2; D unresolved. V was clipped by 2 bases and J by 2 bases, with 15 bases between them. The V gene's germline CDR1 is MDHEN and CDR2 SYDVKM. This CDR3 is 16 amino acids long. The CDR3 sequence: CASSLTPGSPNYGYTF. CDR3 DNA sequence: TGTGCCAGCAGTTTAACTCCGGGGAGCCCCAACTATGGCTACACCTTC.